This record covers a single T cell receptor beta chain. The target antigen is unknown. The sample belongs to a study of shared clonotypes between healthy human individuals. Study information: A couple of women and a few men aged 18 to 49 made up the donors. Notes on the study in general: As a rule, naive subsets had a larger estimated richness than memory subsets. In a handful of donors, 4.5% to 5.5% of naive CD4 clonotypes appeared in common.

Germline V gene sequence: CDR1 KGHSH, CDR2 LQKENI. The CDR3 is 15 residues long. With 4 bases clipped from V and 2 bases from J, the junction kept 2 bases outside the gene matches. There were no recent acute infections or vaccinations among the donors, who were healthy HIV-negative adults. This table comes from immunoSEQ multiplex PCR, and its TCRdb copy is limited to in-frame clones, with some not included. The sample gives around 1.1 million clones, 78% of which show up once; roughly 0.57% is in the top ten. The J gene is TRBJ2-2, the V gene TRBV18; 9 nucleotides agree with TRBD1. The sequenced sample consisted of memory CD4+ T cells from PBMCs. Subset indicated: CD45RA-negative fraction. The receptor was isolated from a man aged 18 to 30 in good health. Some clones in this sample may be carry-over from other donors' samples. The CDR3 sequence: CASSRDRANTGELFF. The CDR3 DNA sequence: TGTGCCAGCTCACGGGACAGGGCCAACACCGGGGAGCTGTTTTTT.